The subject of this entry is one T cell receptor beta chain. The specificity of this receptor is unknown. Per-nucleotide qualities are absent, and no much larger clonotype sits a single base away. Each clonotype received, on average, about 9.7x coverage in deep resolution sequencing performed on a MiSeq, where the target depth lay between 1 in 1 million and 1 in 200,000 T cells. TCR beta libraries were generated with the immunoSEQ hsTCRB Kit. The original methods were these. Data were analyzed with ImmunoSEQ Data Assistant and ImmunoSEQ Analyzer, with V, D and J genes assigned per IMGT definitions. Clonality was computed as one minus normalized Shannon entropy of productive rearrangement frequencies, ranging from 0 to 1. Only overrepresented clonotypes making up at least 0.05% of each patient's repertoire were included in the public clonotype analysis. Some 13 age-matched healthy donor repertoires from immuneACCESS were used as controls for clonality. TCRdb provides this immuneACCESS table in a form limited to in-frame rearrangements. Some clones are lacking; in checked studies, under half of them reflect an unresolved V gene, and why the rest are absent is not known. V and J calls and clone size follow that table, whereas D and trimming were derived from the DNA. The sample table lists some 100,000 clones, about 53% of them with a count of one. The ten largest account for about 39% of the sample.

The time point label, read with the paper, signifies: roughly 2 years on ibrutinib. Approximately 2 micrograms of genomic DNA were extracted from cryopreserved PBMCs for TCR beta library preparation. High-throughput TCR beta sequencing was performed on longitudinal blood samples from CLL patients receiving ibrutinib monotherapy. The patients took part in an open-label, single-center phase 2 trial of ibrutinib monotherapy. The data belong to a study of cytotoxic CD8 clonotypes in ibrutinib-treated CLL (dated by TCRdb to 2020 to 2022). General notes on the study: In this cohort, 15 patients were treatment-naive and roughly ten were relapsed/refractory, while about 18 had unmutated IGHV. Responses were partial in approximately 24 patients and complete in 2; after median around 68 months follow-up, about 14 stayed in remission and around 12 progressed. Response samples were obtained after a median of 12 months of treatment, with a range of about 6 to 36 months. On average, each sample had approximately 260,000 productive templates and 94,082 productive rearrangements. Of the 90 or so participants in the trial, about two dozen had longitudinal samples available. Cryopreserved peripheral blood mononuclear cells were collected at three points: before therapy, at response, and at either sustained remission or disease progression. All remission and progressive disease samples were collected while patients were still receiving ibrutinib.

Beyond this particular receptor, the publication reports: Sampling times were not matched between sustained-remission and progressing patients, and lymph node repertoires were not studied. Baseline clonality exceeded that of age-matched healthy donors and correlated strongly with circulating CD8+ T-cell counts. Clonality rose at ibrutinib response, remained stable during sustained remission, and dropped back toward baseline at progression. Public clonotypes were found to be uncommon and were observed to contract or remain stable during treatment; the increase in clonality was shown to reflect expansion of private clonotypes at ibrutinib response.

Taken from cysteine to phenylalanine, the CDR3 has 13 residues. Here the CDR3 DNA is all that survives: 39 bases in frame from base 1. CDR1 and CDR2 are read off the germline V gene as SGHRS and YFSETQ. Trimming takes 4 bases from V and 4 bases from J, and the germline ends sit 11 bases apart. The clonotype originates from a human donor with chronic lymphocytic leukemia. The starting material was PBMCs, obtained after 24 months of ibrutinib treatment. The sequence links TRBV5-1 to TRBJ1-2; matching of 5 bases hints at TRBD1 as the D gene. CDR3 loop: CASSGGASYGYTF. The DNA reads TGCGCCAGCAGCGGAGGGGCCAGCTATGGCTACACCTTC.